The T cell receptor beta chain under discussion was sequenced for a study of T cell responses to AZD1222 COVID-19 vaccine. On this clone itself: The antigen is not known.

Clones were read by immunoSEQ multiplex PCR, and TCRdb kept only the in-frame ones, dropping some. The sample lists tens of thousands of clones, around 84% seen once, with around 9.6% in the top ten. CDR3 length: 17 amino acids. Losses at the gene ends were 6 bases for V and 5 bases for J; bases not matched to a gene: 13. Germline V gives CDR1 MDHEN, CDR2 SYDVKM. Study conclusions and caveats: Repertoires were obtained solely post-peak T cell response. There were vaccine-associated CD4 TCRs across spike, dominant at 160-218 and 743-854. Only six individuals given AZD1222 were seropositive at baseline. Mostly white British, mostly female donors; authors suggested clonal diversity may be underestimated.

This receptor was taken from an adult in good health. The V and J genes are TRBV28 and TRBJ2-2, with 9 bases fitting TRBD2. Specimen: peripheral blood, collected on day 0 of AZD1222 vaccination. CDR3 nucleotides: TGTGCCAGCAGGGCACTCAGACTAGCGGCGACTACCGGGGAGCTGTTTTTT. Protein: CASRALRLAATTGELFF. Supplemented by reference TRBV28 and TRBJ2-2, the full variable domain reads DVKVTQSSRYLVKRTGEKVFLECVQDMDHENMFWYRQDPGLGLRLIYFSYDVKMKEKGDIPEGYSVSREKKERFSLILESASTNQTSMYLCASRALRLAATTGELFFGEGSRLTVL.